Given below is one T cell receptor beta chain in context. Its specificity is not known. The data derive from a study of OX40 agonist ivuxolimab in advanced cancers. Study-wide background: Males comprised around four fifths of the group, whose mean age was approximately 60 years (range roughly 20 to 90).

With V trimmed by 5 bases and J by 3 bases, 4 bases remained unmatched. The CDR3 has 13 residues. The germline CDR1 and CDR2 sequences are MGHRA and YSYEKL. Findings and caveats of the study: The study found that CD8+ T cells averaged more expanded clones than CD4+. At 0.1 to 3.0 mg/kg and by week 6, clonal expansion occurred in CD4+ and CD8+ blood T cells. Among some nonresponders, normalized T-cell clonal expansion was also low.

The assay was immunoSEQ multiplex PCR, and TCRdb's table has in-frame clones only and misses some. The sample has about 70,000 clones, 80% to 95% seen once. Source: CD4+ or CD8+ T cells sorted from blood, taken in a trial of the OX40 agonist ivuxolimab. This chain connects TRBV4-1 to TRBJ2-7, with TRBD2 identical over 7 bases. This receptor was obtained from an adult with an advanced solid tumor such as melanoma, head and neck, liver or kidney cancer. The CDR3 protein is CASSYRTSYEQYF. As DNA, the CDR3 is TGCGCCAGCAGCTACCGGACTAGCTACGAGCAGTACTTC.